This T cell receptor (beta chain) was sequenced during a study of immune cell composition in non-small cell lung cancer. This clone has a handful of counts. V gave up 0 bases and J gave up 2 bases; unmatched junction bases: 7. Germline assignment: CDR1 LGHNA and CDR2 YSLEER. The CDR3 totals 16 residues. The data were produced by immunoSEQ multiplex PCR, yet TCRdb's version contains in-frame clones alone and is incomplete. In the table there are 4,500 or so clones, around 78% of which are singletons. What was sequenced was lung tumor tissue. The clonotype comes from a human donor with non-small cell lung cancer. This chain joins TRBV4-3 and TRBJ2-7; 7 bases are a match to TRBD2. The CDR3 region has the DNA TGCGCCAGCAGCCAAGATAGGACTAGTCGGCCCTACGAGCAGTACTTC. As protein: CASSQDRTSRPYEQYF.